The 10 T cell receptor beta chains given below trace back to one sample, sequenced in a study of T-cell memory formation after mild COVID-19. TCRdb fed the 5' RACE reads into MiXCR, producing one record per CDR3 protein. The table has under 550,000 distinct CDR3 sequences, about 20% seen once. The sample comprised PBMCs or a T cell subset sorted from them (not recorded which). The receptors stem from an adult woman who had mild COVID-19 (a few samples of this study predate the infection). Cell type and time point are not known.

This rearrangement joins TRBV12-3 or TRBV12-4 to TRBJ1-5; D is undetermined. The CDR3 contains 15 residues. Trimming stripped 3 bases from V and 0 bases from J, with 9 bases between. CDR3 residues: CASSFMGYSNQPQHF. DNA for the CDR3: TGTGCCAGCAGTTTTATGGGTTATAGCAATCAGCCCCAGCATTTT.

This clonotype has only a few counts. DNA of the CDR3: TGTGCCAGCAGCGTCGGGACAGGGGCGAGGACTTCCAAAGCTTTCTTT. Translated, it gives CASSVGTGARTSKAFF. The chain couples TRBV6-4 to TRBJ1-1, with 10 bases lining up with TRBD1. Germline CDR1 MRHNA, CDR2 SNTAGT. The CDR3 is made up of 16 amino acids. V shed 6 bases, J shed 9 bases, and the junction held 16 bases outside the gene matches.

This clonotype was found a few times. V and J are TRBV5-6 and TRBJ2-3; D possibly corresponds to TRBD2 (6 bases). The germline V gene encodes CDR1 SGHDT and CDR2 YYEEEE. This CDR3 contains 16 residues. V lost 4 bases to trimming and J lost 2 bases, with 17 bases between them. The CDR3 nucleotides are TGTGCCAGCAGCGTCCGGGACTCAATCTTCACAGATACGCAGTATTTT. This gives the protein CASSVRDSIFTDTQYF.

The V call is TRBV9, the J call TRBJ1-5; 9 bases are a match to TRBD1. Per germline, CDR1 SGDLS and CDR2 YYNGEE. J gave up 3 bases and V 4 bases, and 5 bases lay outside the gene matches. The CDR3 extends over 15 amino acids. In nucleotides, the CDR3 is TGTGCCAGCAGCCTCACAGGGGGCAACAATCAGCCCCAGCATTTT. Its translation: CASSLTGGNNQPQHF.

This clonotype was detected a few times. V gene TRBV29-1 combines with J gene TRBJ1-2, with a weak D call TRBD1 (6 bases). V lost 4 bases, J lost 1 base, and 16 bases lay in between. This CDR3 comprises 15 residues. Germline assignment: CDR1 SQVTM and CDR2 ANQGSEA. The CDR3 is CSVVPDRYLNYGYTF. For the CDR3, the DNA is TGCAGCGTTGTCCCCGACAGGTACCTTAACTATGGCTACACCTTC.

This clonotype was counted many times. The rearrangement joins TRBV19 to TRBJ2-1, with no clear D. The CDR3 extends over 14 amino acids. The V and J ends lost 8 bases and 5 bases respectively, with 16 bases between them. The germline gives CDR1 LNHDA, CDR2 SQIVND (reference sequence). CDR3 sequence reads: CASGQVVANNEQFF. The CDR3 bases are TGTGCCAGTGGTCAAGTAGTGGCAAACAATGAGCAGTTCTTC.

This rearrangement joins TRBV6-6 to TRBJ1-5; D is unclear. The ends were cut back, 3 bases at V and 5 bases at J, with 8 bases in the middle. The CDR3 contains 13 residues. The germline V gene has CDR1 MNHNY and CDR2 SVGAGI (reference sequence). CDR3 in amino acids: CASSYYGDQPQHF. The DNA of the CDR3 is TGTGCCAGCAGTTATTACGGGGATCAGCCCCAGCATTTT.

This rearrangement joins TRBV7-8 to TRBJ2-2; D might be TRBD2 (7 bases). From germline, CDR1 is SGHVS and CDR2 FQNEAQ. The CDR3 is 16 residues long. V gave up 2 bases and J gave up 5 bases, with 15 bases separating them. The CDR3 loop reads CASSLPGGATTGELFF. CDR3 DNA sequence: TGTGCCAGCAGCTTACCTGGGGGGGCGACGACCGGGGAGCTGTTTTTT. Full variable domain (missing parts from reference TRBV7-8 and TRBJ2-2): GAGVSQSPRYKVAKRGQDVALRCDPISGHVSLFWYQQALGQGPEFLTYFQNEAQLDKSGLPSDRFFAERPEGSVSTLKIQRTQQEDSAVYLCASSLPGGATTGELFFGEGSRLTVL.

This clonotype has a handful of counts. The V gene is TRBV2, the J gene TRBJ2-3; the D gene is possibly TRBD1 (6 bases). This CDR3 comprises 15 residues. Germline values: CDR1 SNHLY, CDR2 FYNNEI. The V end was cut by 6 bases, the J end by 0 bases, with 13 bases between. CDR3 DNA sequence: TGTGCCAGCAGCCGCGACAGGACGAGCACAGATACGCAGTATTTT. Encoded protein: CASSRDRTSTDTQYF.

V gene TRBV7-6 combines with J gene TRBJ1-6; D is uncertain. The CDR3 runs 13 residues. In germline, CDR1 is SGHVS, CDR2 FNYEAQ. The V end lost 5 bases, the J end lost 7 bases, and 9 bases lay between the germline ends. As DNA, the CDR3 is TGTGCCAGCAGCGAGACTATAAATTCACCCCTCCACTTT. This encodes CASSETINSPLHF.